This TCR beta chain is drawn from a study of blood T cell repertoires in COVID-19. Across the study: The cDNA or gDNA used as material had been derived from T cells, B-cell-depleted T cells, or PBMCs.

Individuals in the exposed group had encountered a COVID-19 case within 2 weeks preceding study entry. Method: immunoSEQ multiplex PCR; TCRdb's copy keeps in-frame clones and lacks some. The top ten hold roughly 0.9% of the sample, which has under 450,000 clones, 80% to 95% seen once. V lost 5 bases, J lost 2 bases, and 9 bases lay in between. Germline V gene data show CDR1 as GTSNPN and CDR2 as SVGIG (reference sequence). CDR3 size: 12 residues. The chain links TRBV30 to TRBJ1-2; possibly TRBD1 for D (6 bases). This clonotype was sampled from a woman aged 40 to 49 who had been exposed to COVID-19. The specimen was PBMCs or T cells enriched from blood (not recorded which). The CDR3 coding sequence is TGTGCCTGGGCCGACAGGAACTATGGCTACACCTTC. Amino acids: CAWADRNYGYTF.